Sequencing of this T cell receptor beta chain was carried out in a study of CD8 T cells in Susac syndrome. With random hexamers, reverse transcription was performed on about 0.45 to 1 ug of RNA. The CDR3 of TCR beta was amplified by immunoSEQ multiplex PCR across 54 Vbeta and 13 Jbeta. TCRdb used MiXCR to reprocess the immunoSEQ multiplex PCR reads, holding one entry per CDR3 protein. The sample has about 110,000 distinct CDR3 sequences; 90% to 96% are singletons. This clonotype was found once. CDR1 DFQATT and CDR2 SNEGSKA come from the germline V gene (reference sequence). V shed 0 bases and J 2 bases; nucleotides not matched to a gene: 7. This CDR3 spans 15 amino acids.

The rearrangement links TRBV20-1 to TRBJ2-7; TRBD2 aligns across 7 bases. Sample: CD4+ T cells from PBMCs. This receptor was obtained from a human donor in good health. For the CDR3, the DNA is TGCAGTGCTAGAGATCTAGGGAGGGGCACCTACGAGCAGTACTTC. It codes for CSARDLGRGTYEQYF.